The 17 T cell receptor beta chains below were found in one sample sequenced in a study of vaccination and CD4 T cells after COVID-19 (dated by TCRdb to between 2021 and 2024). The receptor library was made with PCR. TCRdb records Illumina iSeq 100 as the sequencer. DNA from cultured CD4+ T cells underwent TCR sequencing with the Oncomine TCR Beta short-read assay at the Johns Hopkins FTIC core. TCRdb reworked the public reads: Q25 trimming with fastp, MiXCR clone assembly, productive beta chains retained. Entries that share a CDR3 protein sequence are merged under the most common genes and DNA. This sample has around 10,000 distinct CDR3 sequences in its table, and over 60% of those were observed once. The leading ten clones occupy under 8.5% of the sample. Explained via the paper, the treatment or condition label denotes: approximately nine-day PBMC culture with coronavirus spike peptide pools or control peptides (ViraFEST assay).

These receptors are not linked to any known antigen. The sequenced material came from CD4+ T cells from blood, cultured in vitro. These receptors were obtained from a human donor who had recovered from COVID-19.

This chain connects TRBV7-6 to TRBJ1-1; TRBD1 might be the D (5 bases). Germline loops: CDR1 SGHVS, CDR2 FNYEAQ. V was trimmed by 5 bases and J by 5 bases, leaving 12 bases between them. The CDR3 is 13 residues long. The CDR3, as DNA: TGTGCCAGCAGCCAGCAGCGGGGGACTGAAGCTTTCTTT. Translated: CASSQQRGTEAFF.

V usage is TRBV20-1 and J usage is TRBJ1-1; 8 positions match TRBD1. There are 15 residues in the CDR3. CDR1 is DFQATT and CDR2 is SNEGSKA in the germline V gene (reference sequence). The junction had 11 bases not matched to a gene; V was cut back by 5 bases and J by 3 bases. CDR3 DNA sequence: TGCAGTGCTCCCCCCCCGACAGGGGTGTACACTGAAGCTTTCTTT. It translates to CSAPPPTGVYTEAFF.

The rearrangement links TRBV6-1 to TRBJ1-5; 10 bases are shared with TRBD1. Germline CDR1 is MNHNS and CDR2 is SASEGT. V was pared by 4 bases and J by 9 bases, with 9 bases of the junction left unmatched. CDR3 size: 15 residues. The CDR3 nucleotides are TGTGCCAGCAGTGGGGGGACAGGGGCCCTTCGGCCCCAGCATTTT. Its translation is CASSGGTGALRPQHF.

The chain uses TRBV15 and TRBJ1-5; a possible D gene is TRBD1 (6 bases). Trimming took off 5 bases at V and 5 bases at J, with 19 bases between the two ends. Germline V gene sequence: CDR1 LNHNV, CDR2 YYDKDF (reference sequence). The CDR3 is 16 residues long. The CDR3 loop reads CATSRGGGGSDQPQHF. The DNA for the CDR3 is TGTGCCACCAGCCGTGGGGGGGGCGGGAGTGATCAGCCCCAGCATTTT.

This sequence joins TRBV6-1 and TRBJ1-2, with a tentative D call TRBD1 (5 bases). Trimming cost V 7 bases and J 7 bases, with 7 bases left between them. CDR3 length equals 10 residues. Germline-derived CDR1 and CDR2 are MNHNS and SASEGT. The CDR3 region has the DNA TGTGCCAGCAAGGGACCTGGCTACACCTTC. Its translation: CASKGPGYTF.

In DNA form, the CDR3 reads TGTGCCAGCACCCCTCAAGGGACCGCCGCCGGTGGCTACACCTTC. Amino acids: CASTPQGTAAGGYTF. V usage is TRBV12-3 or TRBV12-4 and J usage is TRBJ1-2, with D possibly matching TRBD1 (5 bases). The V gene lost 7 bases and the J gene lost 7 bases, with 22 bases spanning the gap. This CDR3 has 15 amino acids.

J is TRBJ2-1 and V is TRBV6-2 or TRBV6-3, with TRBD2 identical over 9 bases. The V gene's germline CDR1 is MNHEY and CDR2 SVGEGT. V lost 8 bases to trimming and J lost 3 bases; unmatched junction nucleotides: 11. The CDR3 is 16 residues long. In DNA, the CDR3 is TGTGCCAGCGGCTCTCAACTAGCGGGCGACTACAATGAGCAGTTCTTC. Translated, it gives CASGSQLAGDYNEQFF.

DNA for the CDR3: TGCAGCGTTCGCGAGGCAGGGGGCAGGGGGAACACTGAAGCTTTCTTT. This sequence encodes CSVREAGGRGNTEAFF. J is TRBJ1-1 and V is TRBV29-1; TRBD1 agrees at 8 bases. Germline-derived CDR1 and CDR2 are SQVTM and ANQGSEA. The length of the CDR3 is 16 residues. With 5 bases clipped from V and 1 base from J, the junction kept 12 bases outside the gene matches.

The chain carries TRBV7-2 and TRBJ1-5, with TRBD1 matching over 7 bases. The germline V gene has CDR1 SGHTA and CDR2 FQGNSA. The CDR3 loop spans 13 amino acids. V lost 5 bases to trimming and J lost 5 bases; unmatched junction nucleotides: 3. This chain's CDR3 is CASSRTGDQPQHF. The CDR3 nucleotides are TGTGCCAGCAGCCGCACAGGGGATCAGCCCCAGCATTTT.

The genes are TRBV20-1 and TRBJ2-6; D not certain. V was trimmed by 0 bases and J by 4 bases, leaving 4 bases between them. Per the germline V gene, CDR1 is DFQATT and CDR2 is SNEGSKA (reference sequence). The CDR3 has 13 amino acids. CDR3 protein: CSARDLGANVLTF. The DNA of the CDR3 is TGCAGTGCTAGAGATCTCGGGGCCAACGTCCTGACTTTC.

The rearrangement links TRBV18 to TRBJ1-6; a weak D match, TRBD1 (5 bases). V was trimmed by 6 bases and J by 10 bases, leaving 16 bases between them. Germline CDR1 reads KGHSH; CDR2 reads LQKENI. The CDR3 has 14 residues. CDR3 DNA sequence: TGTGCCAGCTCCATTCGAGGGGTAGGATCACCCCTCCACTTT. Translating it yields CASSIRGVGSPLHF.

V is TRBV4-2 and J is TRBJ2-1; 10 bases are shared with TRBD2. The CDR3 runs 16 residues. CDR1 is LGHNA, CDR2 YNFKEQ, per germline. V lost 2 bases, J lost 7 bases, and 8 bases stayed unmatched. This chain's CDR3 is CASSQLAGVSSNEQFF. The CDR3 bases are TGTGCCAGCAGCCAACTAGCGGGAGTATCAAGTAATGAGCAGTTCTTC.

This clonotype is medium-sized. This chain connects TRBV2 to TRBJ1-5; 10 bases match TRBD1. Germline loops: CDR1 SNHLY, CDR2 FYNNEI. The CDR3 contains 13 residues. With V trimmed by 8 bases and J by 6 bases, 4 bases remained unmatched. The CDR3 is CASGTGVGQPQHF. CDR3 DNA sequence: TGTGCCAGCGGGACAGGGGTTGGTCAGCCCCAGCATTTT.

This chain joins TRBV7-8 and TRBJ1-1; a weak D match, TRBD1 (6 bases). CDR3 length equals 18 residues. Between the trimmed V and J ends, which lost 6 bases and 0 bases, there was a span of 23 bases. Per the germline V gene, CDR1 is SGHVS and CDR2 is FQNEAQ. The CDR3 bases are TGTGCCAGCAGTCTAGGTGGGAGGGGGGCAACCATGAACACTGAAGCTTTCTTT. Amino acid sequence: CASSLGGRGATMNTEAFF.

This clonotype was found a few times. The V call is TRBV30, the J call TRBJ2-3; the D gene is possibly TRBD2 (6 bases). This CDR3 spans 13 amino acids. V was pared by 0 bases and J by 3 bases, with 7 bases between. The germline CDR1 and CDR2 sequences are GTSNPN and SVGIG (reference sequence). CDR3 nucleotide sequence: TGTGCCTGGAGTGTACGGGGGACAGATACGCAGTATTTT. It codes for CAWSVRGTDTQYF.

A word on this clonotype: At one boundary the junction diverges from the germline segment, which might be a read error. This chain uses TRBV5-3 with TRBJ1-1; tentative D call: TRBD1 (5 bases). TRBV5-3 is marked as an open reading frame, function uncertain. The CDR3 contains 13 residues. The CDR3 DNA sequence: TGTGCCAGCAGCTCCAGGGTAATCGCTGAAGCTTTCTTT. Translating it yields CASSSRVIAEAFF.

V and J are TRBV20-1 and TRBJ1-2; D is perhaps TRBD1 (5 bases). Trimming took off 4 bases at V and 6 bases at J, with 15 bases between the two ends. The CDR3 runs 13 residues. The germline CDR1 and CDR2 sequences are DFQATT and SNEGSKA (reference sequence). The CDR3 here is CSAIISRGHGYTF. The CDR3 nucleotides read TGCAGTGCTATTATATCCCGGGGCCATGGCTACACCTTC.